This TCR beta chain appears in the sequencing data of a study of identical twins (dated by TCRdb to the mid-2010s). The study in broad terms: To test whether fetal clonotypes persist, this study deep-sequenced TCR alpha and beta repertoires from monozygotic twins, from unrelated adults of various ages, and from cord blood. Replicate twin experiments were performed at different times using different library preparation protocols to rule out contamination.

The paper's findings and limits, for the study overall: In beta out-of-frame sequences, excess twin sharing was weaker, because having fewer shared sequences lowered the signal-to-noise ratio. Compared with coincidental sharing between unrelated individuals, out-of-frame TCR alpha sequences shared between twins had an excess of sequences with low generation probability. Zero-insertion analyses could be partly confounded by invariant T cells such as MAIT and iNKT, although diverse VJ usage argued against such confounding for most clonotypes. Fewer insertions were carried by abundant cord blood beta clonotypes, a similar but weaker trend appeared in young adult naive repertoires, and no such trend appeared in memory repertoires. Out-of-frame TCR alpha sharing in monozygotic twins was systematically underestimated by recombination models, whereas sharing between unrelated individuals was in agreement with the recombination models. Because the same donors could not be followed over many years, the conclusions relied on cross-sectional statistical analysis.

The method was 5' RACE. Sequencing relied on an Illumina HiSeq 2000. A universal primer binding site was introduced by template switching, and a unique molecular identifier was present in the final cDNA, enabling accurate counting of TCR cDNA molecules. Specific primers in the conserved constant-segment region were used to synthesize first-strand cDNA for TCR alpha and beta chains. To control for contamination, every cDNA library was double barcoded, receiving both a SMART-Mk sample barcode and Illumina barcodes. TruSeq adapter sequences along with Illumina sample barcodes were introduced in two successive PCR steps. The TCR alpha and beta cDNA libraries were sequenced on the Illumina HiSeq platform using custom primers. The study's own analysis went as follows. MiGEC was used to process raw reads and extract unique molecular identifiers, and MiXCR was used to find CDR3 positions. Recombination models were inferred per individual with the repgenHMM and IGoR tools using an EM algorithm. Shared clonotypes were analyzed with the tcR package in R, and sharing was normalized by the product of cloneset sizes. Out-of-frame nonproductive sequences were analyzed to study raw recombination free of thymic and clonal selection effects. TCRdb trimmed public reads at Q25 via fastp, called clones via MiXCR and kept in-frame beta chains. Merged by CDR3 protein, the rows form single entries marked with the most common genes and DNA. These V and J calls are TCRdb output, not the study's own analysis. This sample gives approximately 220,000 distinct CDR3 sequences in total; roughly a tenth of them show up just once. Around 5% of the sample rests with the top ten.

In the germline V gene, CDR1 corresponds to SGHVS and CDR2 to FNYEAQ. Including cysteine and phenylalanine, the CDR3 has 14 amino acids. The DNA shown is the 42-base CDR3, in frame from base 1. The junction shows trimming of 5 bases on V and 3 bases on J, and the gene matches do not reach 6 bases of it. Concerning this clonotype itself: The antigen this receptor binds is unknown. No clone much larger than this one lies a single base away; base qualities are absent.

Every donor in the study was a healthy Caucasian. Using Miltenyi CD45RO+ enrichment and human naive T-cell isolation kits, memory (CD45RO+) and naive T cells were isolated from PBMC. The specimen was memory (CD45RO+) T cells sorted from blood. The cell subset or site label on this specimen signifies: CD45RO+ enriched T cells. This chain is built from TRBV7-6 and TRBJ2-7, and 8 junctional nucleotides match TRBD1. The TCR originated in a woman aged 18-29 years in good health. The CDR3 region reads CASSKPGQGYEQYF. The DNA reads TGTGCCAGCAGCAAACCAGGACAGGGCTACGAGCAGTACTTC.